Sequencing of this T cell receptor beta chain was carried out in a study of CD8 T cells in Susac syndrome (dated by TCRdb to between 2019 and 2020). Context from the whole study: Repertoire sequencing was used to test whether CD8+ T cell activation and differentiation in Susac syndrome was antigen driven. CD8+ T cell repertoire clonality was compared between approximately 12 healthy donors, some 14 Susac syndrome patients and approximately 15 multiple sclerosis patients.

The CDR3 starts with the cysteine, ends with the phenylalanine, and has 15 residues. Only CDR3 DNA remains: 45 bases, in frame from the first base. Trimmed from V: 4 bases; trimmed from J: 1 base; junction bases lacking a gene match: 7. Based on the germline V gene (reference sequence), the CDR1 and CDR2 sequences are SGHNT and YYREEE. On this clonotype: Its antigen remains undetermined. No much larger clonotype is one base removed from it; base qualities were not supplied.

The paper as a whole reports these results and caveats: The TCR sequencing and HLA analysis was acknowledged to have included a relatively small number of individuals.

RNA was extracted using the RNeasy kit, and roughly 0.5 to 1 microgram was reverse transcribed with random hexamers. TCR beta CDR3 regions were amplified with the immunoSEQ multiplex PCR assay covering 54 Vbeta and 13 Jbeta segments. To correct PCR amplification bias, a synthetic template baseline was used for both primer optimization and computational correction. On the study's bioinformatics: Only productive sequences were kept, with reads annotated to V, D and J genes according to IMGT and analyzed in immunoSEQ Analyzer. Clonality was computed as one minus Shannon entropy normalized by log2 of the number of productive unique sequences. For each patient and control, public and private clones were evaluated among the 100 most prevalent clones. Clones were defined as Susac-specific if absent from the healthy and MS cohorts, from roughly 1,100 published viral clones and from other ImmuneACCESS disease sequences. In-frame beta chains were kept once TCRdb had trimmed the public reads at Q25 with fastp and called clones with MiXCR. Rows matching on CDR3 protein sequence are summarized as one entry with the most common DNA and genes. The V and J calls were not made by the authors but by TCRdb's processing. The sample yields a few hundred thousand distinct CDR3 sequences; around 90% were counted once. Less than 0.15% of the sample comes from the top ten.

Peripheral blood CD8+ and CD4+ T cells from healthy donors, Susac syndrome patients and multiple sclerosis patients were profiled by high-throughput TCR beta sequencing. Multiple sclerosis controls were treatment-naive patients with stable or active relapsing-remitting disease fulfilling revised McDonald criteria. Bulk CD8+ and CD4+ T cells were purified magnetically by negative isolation, whereas CD8+ TEMRA cells were enriched by FACS. Blood was collected in EDTA tubes and processed within 24 hours, with PBMCs isolated through density gradient centrifugation. PBMCs intended for TCR sequencing were cryopreserved in liquid nitrogen and were subsequently thawed in a 37 degrees C water bath. A purity of at least 90% was achieved for sorted or isolated CD4+, CD8+ and CD8+ TEMRA cells.

Rearrangement joined TRBV5-4 to TRBJ2-5, with 7 middle bases fitting TRBD2. The origin of this receptor is a human donor with multiple sclerosis. The specimen sequenced was CD8+ T cells from PBMCs. The DNA reads TGTGCCAGCAGCGGGTCTCCGGGGGGCCAAGAGACCCAGTACTTC. Its protein product is CASSGSPGGQETQYF. With all but the CDR3 taken from the reference TRBV5-4 and TRBJ2-5 genes, the full variable domain is: ETGVTQSPTHLIKTRGQQVTLRCSSQSGHNTVSWYQQALGQGPQFIFQYYREEENGRGNFPPRFSGLQFPNYSSELNVNALELDDSALYLCASSGSPGGQETQYFGPGTRLLVL.